Listed below are T cell receptor beta chains from one sample, sequenced in a study of blood T cell repertoires in COVID-19. The table came from immunoSEQ multiplex PCR; TCRdb's copy has only in-frame clones and leaves some out. The data contain 94,000 or so clones, roughly 91% of them singletons. What was sequenced was peripheral blood. Receptor source: a woman of 80 years or more with active COVID-19. The CDR3 runs from the conserved cysteine through the conserved F or W. Expanded clones are given a class, and other clones once, few, many or no size at all.

clone size	V gene	J gene	CDR3 protein
-	TRBV7-9	TRBJ1-2	CASSLLASLEGYTF
-	TRBV6-2/TRBV6-3	TRBJ2-1	CASSYRASGHNEQFF
-	TRBV18	TRBJ2-7	CASSTGQGNEQYF
-	TRBV6-5	TRBJ1-2	CASSPGTSDGYTF
-	TRBV5-5	TRBJ2-1	CASSPGQSTSYNEQFF
-	TRBV12-2	TRBJ2-7	CASRFRIYEQYF
-	TRBV27	TRBJ2-6	CASSPQVSSGANVLTF
-	TRBV19	TRBJ1-1	CASRWAGSGTEAFF
-	TRBV28	-	CASSPGQETQYF
-	TRBV7-3	TRBJ2-3	CASSLGSGGPDTQYF
-	TRBV7-6	TRBJ2-1	CASSSRQNNEQFF
-	TRBV6-5	TRBJ2-5	CASSYSSRGWETQYF
-	TRBV7-3	TRBJ2-3	CASSLSGTGLADTQYF
-	TRBV27	TRBJ2-1	CASSLNHALFLNEQFF
-	TRBV5-1	TRBJ2-7	CASSYRQSYEQYF
-	TRBV3-1/TRBV3-2	TRBJ2-1	CASSPQPGLAGGPANEQFF
-	TRBV28	TRBJ2-1	CASRTTSGGSYNEQFF
-	TRBV5-5	TRBJ2-1	CANRGGVWGEQFF
-	TRBV28	TRBJ2-1	CASTSPSRGRNEQFF
once	TRBV29-1	TRBJ2-2	CSVAVEGTVYTGELFF
-	TRBV5-1	TRBJ2-2	CASSLVGSTGELFF
-	TRBV5-1	TRBJ1-2	CASSLAGTVYGYTF